The clone carrying this T cell receptor (beta chain) was picked up a small number of times. Its specificity is not known. Germline V gene lookup returns CDR1 LGHNA and CDR2 YNFKEQ. This CDR3 is built from 15 residues. Trimming left V 2 bases short and J 7 bases short, with 12 bases between. The sample comes from a study of T cells after yellow fever vaccination. Study summary: Fractions containing few cells were prepared with SMART-Seq v4 Ultra Low Input. Study observations and caveats: Post-booster reappearance was seen for most primary-vaccination clones (96% CD4, around 90% CD8). Weaker, the secondary response had a peak occurring faster, on day 5 versus 15.

The study made its TCR cDNA through 5'RACE template switching. That step introduced a universal primer site along with UMIs. TCRdb passed the 5' RACE reads through MiXCR, listing each CDR3 protein once. The table lists some 150,000 distinct CDR3 sequences, around 9% of them singletons, with roughly 36% in the top ten. The source material was CD8+ T cells sorted from PBMCs, sampled 45 days after the yellow fever booster vaccination. This TCR derives from a man younger than 35 who received the YFV17D yellow fever vaccine. The chain joins TRBV4-2 to TRBJ1-6; weak D call: TRBD1 (5 bases). In DNA form, the CDR3 reads TGTGCCAGCAGCCAACGGGACGGAGGGAATTCACCCCTCCACTTT. It specifies CASSQRDGGNSPLHF.